Below, one T cell receptor (beta chain) is given with its context. Germline CDR1 and CDR2: MGHDK and SYGVNS. V lost 7 bases and J lost 2, with 5 bases in between. The CDR3 runs to 11 residues. The data originate from a study of blood T cell repertoires in COVID-19. In the original workflow: Amplified reference gene primers provided the basis for estimating nucleated cell counts. The repertoire was sequenced with immunoSEQ multiplex PCR; TCRdb's copy has only in-frame clones and lacks some. The DNA gave D and trimming, while V, J and clone size come from that table. The repertoire has some 300,000 clones, roughly 86% of them found once; the top ten carry roughly a tenth.

The chain joins TRBV25-1 to TRBJ1-2; D ambiguous. The sequence derives from a woman in her twenties or thirties who had recovered from COVID-19. Specimen: PBMCs or T cells enriched from blood (not recorded which). The CDR3 spells CASTSNYGYTF. For the CDR3, the DNA is TGTGCCAGCACCTCCAACTATGGCTACACCTTC.